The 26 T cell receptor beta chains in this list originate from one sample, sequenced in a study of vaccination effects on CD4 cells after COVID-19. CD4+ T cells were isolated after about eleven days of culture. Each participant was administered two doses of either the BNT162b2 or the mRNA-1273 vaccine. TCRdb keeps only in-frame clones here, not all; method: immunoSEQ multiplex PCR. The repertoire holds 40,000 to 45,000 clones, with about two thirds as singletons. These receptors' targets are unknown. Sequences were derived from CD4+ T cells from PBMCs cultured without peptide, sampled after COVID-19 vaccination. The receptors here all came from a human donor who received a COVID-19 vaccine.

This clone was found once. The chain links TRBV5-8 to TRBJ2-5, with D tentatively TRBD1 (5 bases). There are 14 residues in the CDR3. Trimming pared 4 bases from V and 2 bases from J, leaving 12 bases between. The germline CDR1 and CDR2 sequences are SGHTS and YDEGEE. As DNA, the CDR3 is TGTGCCAGCAGCCCACAACAGGCGCAAGAGACCCAGTACTTC. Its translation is CASSPQQAQETQYF.

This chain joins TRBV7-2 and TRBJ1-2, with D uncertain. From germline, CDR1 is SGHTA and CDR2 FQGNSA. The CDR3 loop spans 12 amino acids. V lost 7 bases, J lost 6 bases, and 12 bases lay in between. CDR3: CASTVQRNGYTF. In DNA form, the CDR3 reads TGTGCCAGCACAGTACAGCGTAATGGCTACACCTTC. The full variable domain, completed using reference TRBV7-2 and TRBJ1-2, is GAGVSQSPSNKVTEKGKDVELRCDPISGHTALYWYRQSLGQGLEFLIYFQGNSAPDKSGLPSDRFSAERTGGSVSTLTIQRTQQEDSAVYLCASTVQRNGYTFGSGTRLTVV.

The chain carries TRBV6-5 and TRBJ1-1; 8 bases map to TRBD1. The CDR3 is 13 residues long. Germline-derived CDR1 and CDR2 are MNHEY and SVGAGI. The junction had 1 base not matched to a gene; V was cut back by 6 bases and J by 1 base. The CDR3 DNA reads TGTGCCAGCAGGGGGACAGGGAACACTGAAGCTTTCTTT. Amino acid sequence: CASRGTGNTEAFF.

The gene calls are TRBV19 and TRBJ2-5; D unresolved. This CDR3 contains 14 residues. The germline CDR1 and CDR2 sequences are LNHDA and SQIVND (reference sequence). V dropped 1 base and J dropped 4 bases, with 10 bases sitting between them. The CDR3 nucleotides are TGTGCCAGTAGTATAGGGTTGAGACCAGAGACCCAGTACTTC. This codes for CASSIGLRPETQYF.

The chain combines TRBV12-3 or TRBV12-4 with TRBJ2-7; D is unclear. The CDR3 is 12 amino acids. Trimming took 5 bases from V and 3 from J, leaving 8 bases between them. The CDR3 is CASSPPNYEQYF. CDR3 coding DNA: TGTGCCAGCAGTCCACCGAACTACGAGCAGTACTTC.

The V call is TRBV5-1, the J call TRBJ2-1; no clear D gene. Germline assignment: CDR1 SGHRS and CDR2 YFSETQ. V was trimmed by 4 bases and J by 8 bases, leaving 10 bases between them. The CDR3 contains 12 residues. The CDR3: CASSREFDEQFF. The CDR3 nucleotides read TGCGCCAGCAGCCGAGAGTTCGATGAGCAGTTCTTC.

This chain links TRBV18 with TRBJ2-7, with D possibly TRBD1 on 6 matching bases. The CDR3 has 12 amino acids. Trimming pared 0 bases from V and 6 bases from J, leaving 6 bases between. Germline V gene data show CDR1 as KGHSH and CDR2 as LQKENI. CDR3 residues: CASSPPDSEQYF. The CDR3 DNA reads TGTGCCAGCTCACCACCGGACAGCGAGCAGTACTTC.

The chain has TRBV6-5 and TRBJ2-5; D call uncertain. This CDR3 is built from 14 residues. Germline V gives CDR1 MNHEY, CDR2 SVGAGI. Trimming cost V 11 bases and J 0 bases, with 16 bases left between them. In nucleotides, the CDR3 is TGTGCCTCGACGGACGGATGGTACCAAGAGACCCAGTACTTC. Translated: CASTDGWYQETQYF.

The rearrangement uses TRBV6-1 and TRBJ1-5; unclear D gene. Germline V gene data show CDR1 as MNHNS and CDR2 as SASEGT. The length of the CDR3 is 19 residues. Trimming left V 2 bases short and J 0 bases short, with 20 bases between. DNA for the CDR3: TGTGCCAGCAGTGAAAACGTGGACCGTCGATCTTATAGCAATCAGCCCCAGCATTTT. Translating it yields CASSENVDRRSYSNQPQHF.

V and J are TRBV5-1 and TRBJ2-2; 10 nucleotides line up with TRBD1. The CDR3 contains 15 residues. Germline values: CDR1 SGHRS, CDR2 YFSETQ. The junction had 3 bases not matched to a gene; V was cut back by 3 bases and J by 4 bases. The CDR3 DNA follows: TGCGCCAGCAGCTGGGACAGGGGAGGCACCGGGGAGCTGTTTTTT. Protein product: CASSWDRGGTGELFF.

CDR3 DNA sequence: TGTGCCAGCAAAACGTCAGGGGATACGCAGTATTTT. Translating gives CASKTSGDTQYF. The V and J genes are TRBV6-5 and TRBJ2-3, with D possibly being TRBD1 (5 bases). V was clipped by 7 bases and J by 6 bases, with 11 bases between them. Germline CDR1 reads MNHEY; CDR2 reads SVGAGI. The CDR3 has 12 residues.

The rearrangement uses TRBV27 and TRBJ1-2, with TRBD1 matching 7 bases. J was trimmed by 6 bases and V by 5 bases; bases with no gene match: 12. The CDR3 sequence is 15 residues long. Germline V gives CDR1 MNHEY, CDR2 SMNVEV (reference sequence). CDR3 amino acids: CASSPHLDREHGYTF. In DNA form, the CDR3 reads TGTGCCAGCAGTCCCCACCTCGACAGGGAGCATGGCTACACCTTC.

CDR3 coding DNA: TGCGCCAGCAGCCACCAGACCGGGGCTTCCTACGAGCAGTACTTC. Its translation is CASSHQTGASYEQYF. The gene calls are TRBV4-1 and TRBJ2-7, with D perhaps TRBD1 or TRBD2 (5 bases each). Germline V gene sequence: CDR1 MGHRA, CDR2 YSYEKL. The CDR3 spans 15 residues. Between the trimmed V and J ends, which lost 3 bases and 1 base, there was a span of 13 bases.

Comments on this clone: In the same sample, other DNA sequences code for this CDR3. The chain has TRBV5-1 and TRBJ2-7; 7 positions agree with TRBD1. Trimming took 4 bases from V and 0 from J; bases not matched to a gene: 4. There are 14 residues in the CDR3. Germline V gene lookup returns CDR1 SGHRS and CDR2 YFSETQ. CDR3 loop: CASSSGTASYEQYF. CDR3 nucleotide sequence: TGCGCCAGCAGCAGTGGGACAGCCTCCTACGAGCAGTACTTC.

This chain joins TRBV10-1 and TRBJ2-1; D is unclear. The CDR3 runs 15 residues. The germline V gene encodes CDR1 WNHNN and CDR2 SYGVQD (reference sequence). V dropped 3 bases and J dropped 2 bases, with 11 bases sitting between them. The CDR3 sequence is CASSDTRTPYNEQFF. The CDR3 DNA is TGCGCCAGCAGTGACACCCGGACCCCCTACAATGAGCAGTTCTTC.

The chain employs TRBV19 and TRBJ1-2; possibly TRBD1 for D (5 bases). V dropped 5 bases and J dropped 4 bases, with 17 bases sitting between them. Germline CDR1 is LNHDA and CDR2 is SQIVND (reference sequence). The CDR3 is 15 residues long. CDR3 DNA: TGTGCCAGTAGTTCCACCGGGACGGATCTCTATGGCTACACCTTC. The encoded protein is CASSSTGTDLYGYTF. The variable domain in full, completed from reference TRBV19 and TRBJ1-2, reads DGGITQSPKYLFRKEGQNVTLSCEQNLNHDAMYWYRQDPGQGLRLIYYSQIVNDFQKGDIAEGYSVSREKKESFPLTVTSAQKNPTAFYLCASSSTGTDLYGYTFGSGTRLTVV.

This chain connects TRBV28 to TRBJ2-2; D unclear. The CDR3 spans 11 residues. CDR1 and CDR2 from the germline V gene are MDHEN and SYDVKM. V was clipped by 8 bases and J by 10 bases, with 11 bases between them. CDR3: CASEGRAELFF. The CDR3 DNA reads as TGTGCCAGCGAAGGCCGGGCGGAGCTGTTTTTT.

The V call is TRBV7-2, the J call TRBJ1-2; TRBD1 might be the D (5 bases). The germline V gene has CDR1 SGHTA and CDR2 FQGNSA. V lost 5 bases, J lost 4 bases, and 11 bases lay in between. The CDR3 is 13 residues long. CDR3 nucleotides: TGTGCCAGCAGCCCGGGGCGCGGCTATGGCTACACCTTC. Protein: CASSPGRGYGYTF.

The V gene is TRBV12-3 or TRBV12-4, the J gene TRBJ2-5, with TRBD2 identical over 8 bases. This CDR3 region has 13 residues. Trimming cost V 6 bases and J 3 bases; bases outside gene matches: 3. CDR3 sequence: CASRLLAEETQYF. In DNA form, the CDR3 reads TGTGCCAGCAGGTTACTAGCGGAAGAGACCCAGTACTTC.

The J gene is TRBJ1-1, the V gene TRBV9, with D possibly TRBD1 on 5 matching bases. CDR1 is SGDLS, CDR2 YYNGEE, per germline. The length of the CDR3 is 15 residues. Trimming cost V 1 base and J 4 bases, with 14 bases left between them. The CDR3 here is CASSVKSGGSTEAFF. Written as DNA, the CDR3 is TGTGCCAGCAGCGTAAAATCCGGGGGGAGCACTGAAGCTTTCTTT.

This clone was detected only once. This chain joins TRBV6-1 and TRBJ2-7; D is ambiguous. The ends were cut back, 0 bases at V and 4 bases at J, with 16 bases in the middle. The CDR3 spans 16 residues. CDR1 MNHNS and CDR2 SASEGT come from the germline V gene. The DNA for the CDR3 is TGTGCCAGCAGTGAAGCGCCCGATCAAGCGATATACGAGCAGTACTTC. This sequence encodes CASSEAPDQAIYEQYF.

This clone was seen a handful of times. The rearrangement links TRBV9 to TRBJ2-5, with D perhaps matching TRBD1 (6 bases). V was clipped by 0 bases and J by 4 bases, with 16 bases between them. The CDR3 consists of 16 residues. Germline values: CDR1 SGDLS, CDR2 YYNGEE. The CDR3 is CASSVGAGVGGETQYF. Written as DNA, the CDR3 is TGTGCCAGCAGCGTAGGGGCAGGGGTTGGGGGAGAGACCCAGTACTTC.

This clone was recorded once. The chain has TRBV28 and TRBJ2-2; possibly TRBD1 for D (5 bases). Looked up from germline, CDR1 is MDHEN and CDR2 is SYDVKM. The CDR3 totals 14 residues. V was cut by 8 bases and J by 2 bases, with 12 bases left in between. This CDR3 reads CASYRQLNTGELFF. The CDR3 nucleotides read TGTGCCAGCTACAGACAGCTTAACACCGGGGAGCTGTTTTTT. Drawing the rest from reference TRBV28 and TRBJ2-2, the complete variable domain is DVKVTQSSRYLVKRTGEKVFLECVQDMDHENMFWYRQDPGLGLRLIYFSYDVKMKEKGDIPEGYSVSREKKERFSLILESASTNQTSMYLCASYRQLNTGELFFGEGSRLTVL.

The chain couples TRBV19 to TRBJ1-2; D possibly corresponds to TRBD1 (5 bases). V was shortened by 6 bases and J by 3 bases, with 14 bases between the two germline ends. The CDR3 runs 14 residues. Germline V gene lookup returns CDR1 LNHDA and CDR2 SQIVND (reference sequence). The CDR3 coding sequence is TGTGCCAGTAGAGACAGTGTTATGGACTATGGCTACACCTTC. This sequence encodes CASRDSVMDYGYTF.

The CDR3 loop is CASSLARGMTETQYF. The CDR3 DNA reads TGCGCCAGCAGCTTGGCCCGGGGGATGACGGAGACCCAGTACTTC. This chain connects TRBV5-1 to TRBJ2-5; D may be TRBD2 (6 bases). Looked up from germline, CDR1 is SGHRS and CDR2 is YFSETQ. This CDR3 region has 15 residues. V shed 0 bases and J shed 5 bases, with 14 bases lying between them.

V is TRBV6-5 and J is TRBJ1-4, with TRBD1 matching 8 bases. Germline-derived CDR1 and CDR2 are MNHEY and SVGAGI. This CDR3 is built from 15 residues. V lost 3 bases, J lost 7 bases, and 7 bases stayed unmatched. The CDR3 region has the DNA TGTGCCAGCAGTTATTACGGACAGGGAAGTGAAAAACTGTTTTTT. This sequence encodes CASSYYGQGSEKLFF.